Shown below are 10 T cell receptor beta chains from a single sample sequenced in a study of CD8+CD57+ T cells in acquired aplastic anemia. Genomic DNA, serving as template, underwent TCR beta VDJ and CDR3 profiling. One entry per CDR3 protein results from TCRdb running MiXCR on the reads. The sample contains approximately 270,000 distinct CDR3 sequences, 56% of which appear only once. Specimen: sorted CD4+, CD8+, or CD8+CD57+ T cells (not recorded which) from PBMCs. The receptors stem from a human donor with severe aplastic anemia or a healthy control (not recorded which).

This clonotype was seen repeatedly, ten times or more. The chain uses TRBV15 and TRBJ1-5, with D possibly being TRBD1 (6 bases). Trimming pared 0 bases from V and 7 bases from J, leaving 13 bases between. The germline CDR1 and CDR2 sequences are LNHNV and YYDKDF (reference sequence). The length of the CDR3 is 15 residues. CDR3 DNA: TGTGCCACCAGCAGAGATCGTTACAGGGAGCAGCCCCAGCATTTT. This gives the protein CATSRDRYREQPQHF.

The chain has TRBV7-3 and TRBJ1-6; TRBD1 agrees at 12 bases. From germline, CDR1 is SGHTA and CDR2 FQGTGA. The CDR3 runs to 17 residues. Trimming removed 4 bases from V and 6 bases from J; junction bases left unmatched: 7. This CDR3 reads CASSSDRDRGRNSPLHF. CDR3 nucleotides: TGTGCCAGCAGCTCTGACCGGGACAGGGGGCGTAATTCACCCCTCCACTTT.

In its sample, this clonotype was seen many times. The chain uses TRBV11-2 and TRBJ2-7; 7 positions match TRBD2. Germline V lookup: CDR1 SGHAT, CDR2 FQNNGV. The V gene end was trimmed by 3 bases and the J gene end by 1 base; junction bases not matched to a gene: 3. This CDR3 is built from 14 residues. The chain's CDR3 is CASSFGRGSYEQYF. DNA of the CDR3: TGTGCCAGCAGCTTTGGGCGGGGGTCCTACGAGCAGTACTTC. Full variable domain (missing parts from reference TRBV11-2 and TRBJ2-7): EAGVAQSPRYKIIEKRQSVAFWCNPISGHATLYWYQQILGQGPKLLIQFQNNGVVDDSQLPKDRFSAERLKGVDSTLKIQPAKLEDSAVYLCASSFGRGSYEQYFGPGTRLTVT.

This clonotype was detected once. The rearrangement joins TRBV20-1 to TRBJ2-2; 8 nucleotides align to TRBD1. There are 16 residues in the CDR3. J lost 1 base, V lost 3 bases, and 7 bases had no gene match. Germline CDR1 is DFQATT and CDR2 is SNEGSKA (reference sequence). The CDR3 loop is CSARSTGTGNTGELFF. CDR3 sequence (DNA): TGCAGTGCTAGGTCGACCGGGACAGGGAACACCGGGGAGCTGTTTTTT.

V is TRBV29-1 and J is TRBJ1-5, with 9 positions matching TRBD1. Trimming cost V 6 bases and J 4 bases; bases outside gene matches: 7. Germline V CDR1 and CDR2: SQVTM, ANQGSEA. There are 14 residues in the CDR3. In nucleotides, the CDR3 is TGCAGCGTCCCGTCGACAGGGGGAAATCAGCCCCAGCATTTT. This codes for CSVPSTGGNQPQHF.

The table lists this clonotype with a few counts. The chain employs TRBV10-1 and TRBJ1-1; no reliable D call. V shed 1 base and J shed 8 bases, with 8 bases lying between them. The CDR3 extends over 12 amino acids. Germline V lookup: CDR1 WNHNN, CDR2 SYGVQD (reference sequence). The CDR3 nucleotides read TGCGCCAGCAGTGAGTGGGGAGAAGAAGCTTTCTTT. This translates into CASSEWGEEAFF.

This clonotype was observed a handful of times. This may arise from a read error, as a much more abundant clone is one base away. The V call is TRBV5-1, the J call TRBJ1-4, with 10 positions matching TRBD1. This CDR3 contains 15 residues. Germline values: CDR1 SGHRS, CDR2 YFSETQ. CDR3 sequence: CASRDDRGHYERLFF. CDR3 DNA sequence: TGCGCCAGCAGGGACGACAGGGGGCATTATGAAAGACTGTTTTTT.

This clonotype was seen a few times. This chain joins TRBV18 and TRBJ1-3, with D tentatively TRBD1 (6 bases). Germline loops: CDR1 KGHSH, CDR2 LQKENI. The CDR3 loop spans 15 amino acids. The V end lost 8 bases, the J end lost 2 bases, and 16 bases lay between the germline ends. For the CDR3, the DNA is TGTGCCAGCAGCCCGGGGGGCTTTGCTGGAAACACCATATATTTT. It specifies CASSPGGFAGNTIYF.

This clonotype was observed a few times. The chain has TRBV2 and TRBJ1-6; D unclear. Germline assignment: CDR1 SNHLY and CDR2 FYNNEI. The length of the CDR3 is 12 residues. The V gene lost 4 bases and the J gene lost 11 bases, with 9 bases spanning the gap. CDR3 nucleotide sequence: TGTGCCAGCAGTGTAGTTGGGCCACCCCTCCACTTT. It translates to CASSVVGPPLHF.

The J gene is TRBJ1-1, the V gene TRBV25-1; 7 bases align to TRBD1. The V gene end was trimmed by 6 bases and the J gene end by 0 bases; junction bases not matched to a gene: 7. The CDR3 totals 15 residues. Germline V gives CDR1 MGHDK, CDR2 SYGVNS. For the CDR3, the DNA is TGTGCCAGCAGCCTTCCGGGACAGATGAACACTGAAGCTTTCTTT. Translation gives CASSLPGQMNTEAFF.